This T cell receptor (beta chain) was sequenced during a study of blood T cell repertoires in COVID-19. Study as a whole: From T cells, B-cell-depleted T cells, or PBMCs came the material, which was cDNA or gDNA.

Sequenced by immunoSEQ multiplex PCR; TCRdb stores in-frame clones only, minus some. Among about 110,000 clones listed, around 85% were seen once. The CDR3 runs to 17 residues. The sequenced sample consisted of peripheral blood. The sequence came from a human donor in a cohort sampled during active COVID-19. The chain carries TRBV12-2 and TRBJ2-3; the DNA was not used to check the table's D call, TRBD2. TRBV12-2 corresponds to a pseudogene. CDR3 coding DNA: TGTGCAAGTCGCTTAGCGGTAACTAGCGGGGGATCAGATACGCAGTATTTT. It specifies CASRLAVTSGGSDTQYF.